Listed here is a single T cell receptor (beta chain). The assay was immunoSEQ multiplex PCR, and TCRdb's table has in-frame clones only and misses some. The sample lists about 76,000 clones, 85% occurring once. The sample belongs to a study of OX40 agonist ivuxolimab in advanced cancers. Study-level information: Melanoma, hepatocellular carcinoma, head and neck or renal cell cancer occurred in dose-escalation patients.

On cycle 4 day 1 and cycle 7 day 1, as well as at baseline, blood was sampled. The TCR comes from an adult with an advanced solid tumor such as melanoma, head and neck, liver or kidney cancer. The sample consisted of CD4+ or CD8+ T cells sorted from blood, taken in a trial of the OX40 agonist ivuxolimab.

The DNA of the CDR3 is TGCGCCAGCAGATCGATTTTAAGGGACAGGGGGCACGAGCAGTACTTC. This codes for CASRSILRDRGHEQYF. The genes are TRBV5-1 and TRBJ2-7, with TRBD1 matching 12 bases. The CDR3 contains 16 residues. After removal of 5 bases from V and 5 bases from J, the junction contained 11 bases not matched to a gene. Germline assignment: CDR1 SGHRS and CDR2 YFSETQ.